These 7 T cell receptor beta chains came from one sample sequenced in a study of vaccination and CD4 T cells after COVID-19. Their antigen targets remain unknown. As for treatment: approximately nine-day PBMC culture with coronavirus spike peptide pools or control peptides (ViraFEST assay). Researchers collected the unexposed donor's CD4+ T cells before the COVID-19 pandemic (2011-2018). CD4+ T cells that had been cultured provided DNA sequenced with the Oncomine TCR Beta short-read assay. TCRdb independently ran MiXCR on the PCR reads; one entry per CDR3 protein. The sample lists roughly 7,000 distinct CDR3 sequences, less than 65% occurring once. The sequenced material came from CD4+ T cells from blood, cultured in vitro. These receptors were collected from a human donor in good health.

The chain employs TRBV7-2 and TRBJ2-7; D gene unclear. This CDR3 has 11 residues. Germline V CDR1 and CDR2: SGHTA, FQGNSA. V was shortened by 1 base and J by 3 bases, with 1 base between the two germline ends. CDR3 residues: CASSLVYEQYF. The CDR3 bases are TGTGCCAGCAGCTTAGTCTACGAGCAGTACTTC.

The CDR3 DNA follows: TGTGCCAGCAGTCCTGCTCTTTCGTCCACTGAAGCTTTCTTT. Amino acids: CASSPALSSTEAFF. This chain uses TRBV6-1 with TRBJ1-1; D is ambiguous. V lost 5 bases and J 4 bases, leaving 14 bases between the germline ends. The germline V gene encodes CDR1 MNHNS and CDR2 SASEGT. CDR3 length: 14 amino acids.

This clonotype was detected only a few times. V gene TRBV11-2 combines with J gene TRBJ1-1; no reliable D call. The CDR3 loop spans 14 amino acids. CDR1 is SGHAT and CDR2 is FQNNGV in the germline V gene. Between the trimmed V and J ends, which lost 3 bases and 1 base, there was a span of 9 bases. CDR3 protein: CASSFAGPNTEAFF. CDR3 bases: TGTGCCAGCAGCTTTGCCGGGCCGAACACTGAAGCTTTCTTT.

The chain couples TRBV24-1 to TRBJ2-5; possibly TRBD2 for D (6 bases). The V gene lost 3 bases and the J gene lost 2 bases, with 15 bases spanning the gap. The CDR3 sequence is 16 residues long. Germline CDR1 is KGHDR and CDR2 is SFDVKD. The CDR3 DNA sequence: TGTGCCACCAGTGATGCGCGGGACGAAAGGCAAGAGACCCAGTACTTC. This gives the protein CATSDARDERQETQYF.

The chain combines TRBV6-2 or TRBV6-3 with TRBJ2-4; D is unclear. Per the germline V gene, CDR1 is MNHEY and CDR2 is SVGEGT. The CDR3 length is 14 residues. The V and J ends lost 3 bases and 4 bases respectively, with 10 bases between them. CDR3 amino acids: CASSYSGPKNIQYF. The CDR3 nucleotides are TGTGCCAGCAGTTATTCCGGACCGAAAAACATTCAGTACTTC.

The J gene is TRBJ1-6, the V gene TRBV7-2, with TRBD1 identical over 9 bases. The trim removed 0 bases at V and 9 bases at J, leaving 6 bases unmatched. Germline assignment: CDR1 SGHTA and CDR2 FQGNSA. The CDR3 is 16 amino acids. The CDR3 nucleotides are TGTGCCAGCAGCTTAGCCCAGGGACAGGGTGGTTCACCCCTCCACTTT. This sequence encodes CASSLAQGQGGSPLHF.

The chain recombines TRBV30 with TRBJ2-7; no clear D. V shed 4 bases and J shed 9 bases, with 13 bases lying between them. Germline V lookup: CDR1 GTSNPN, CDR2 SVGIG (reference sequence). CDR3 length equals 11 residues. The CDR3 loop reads CAWTGSSGQYF. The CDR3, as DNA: TGTGCCTGGACGGGTAGTTCTGGGCAGTACTTC.